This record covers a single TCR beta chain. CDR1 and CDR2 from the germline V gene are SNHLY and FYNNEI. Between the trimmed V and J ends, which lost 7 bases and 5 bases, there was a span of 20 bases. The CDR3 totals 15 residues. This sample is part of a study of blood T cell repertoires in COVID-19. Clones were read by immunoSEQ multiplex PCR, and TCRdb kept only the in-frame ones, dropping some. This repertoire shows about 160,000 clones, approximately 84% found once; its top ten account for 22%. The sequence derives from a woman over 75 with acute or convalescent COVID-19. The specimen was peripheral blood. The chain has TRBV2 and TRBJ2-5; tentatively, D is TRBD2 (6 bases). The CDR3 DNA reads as TGTGCCAGCATCCCCGGGGCTAGCGTGGCGGAGACCCAGTACTTC. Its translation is CASIPGASVAETQYF.